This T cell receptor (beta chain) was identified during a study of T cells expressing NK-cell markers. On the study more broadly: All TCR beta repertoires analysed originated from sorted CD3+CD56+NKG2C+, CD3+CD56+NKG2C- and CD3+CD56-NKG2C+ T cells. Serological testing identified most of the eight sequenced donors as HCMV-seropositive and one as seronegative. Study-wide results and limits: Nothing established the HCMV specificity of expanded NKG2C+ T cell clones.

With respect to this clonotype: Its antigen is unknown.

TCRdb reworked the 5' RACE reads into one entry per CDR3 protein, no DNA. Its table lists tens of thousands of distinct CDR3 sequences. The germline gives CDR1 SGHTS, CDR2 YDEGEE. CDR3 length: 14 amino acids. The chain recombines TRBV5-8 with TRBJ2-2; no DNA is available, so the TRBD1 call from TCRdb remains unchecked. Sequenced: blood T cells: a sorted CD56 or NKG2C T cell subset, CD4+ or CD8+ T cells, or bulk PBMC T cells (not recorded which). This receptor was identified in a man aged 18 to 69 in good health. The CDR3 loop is CASSPWKLAGELFF.